A single sample is the source of the 8 T cell receptor beta chains below, sequenced in a study of shared clonotypes between healthy human individuals. Only in-frame clones appear in the TCRdb table, and some are missing; sequencing was by immunoSEQ multiplex PCR. Of about 180,000 clones in the sample, 85% to 95% were seen once. The sequenced sample consisted of naive CD4+ T cells sorted from blood. Subset noted: CD45RA+ positively selected. These receptors came from a woman aged 30 to 39 in good health.

The rearrangement links TRBV11-3 to TRBJ2-7; no definite D call. Looked up from germline, CDR1 is SGHNT and CDR2 is YENEEA. Trimming left V 1 base short and J 6 bases short, with 7 bases between. This CDR3 spans 12 amino acids. The CDR3 loop reads CASSLVSTEQYF. In nucleotides, the CDR3 is TGTGCCAGCAGCTTAGTCAGCACCGAGCAGTACTTC.

The gene calls are TRBV28 and TRBJ1-2; 7 bases map to TRBD1. Trimming cost V 6 bases and J 5 bases; bases outside gene matches: 6. The CDR3 consists of 13 residues. The germline CDR1 and CDR2 sequences are MDHEN and SYDVKM. The CDR3 here is CASRTGRRYGYTF. The DNA for the CDR3 is TGTGCCAGCAGGACAGGGCGAAGGTATGGCTACACCTTC.

This clone showed up just a few times. This CDR3 reads CASSPGDLLQYF. In DNA, the CDR3 is TGTGCCAGCTCACCTGGGGACCTATTGCAGTACTTC. The chain couples TRBV18 to TRBJ2-7, with D possibly being TRBD1 or TRBD2 (5 bases each). This CDR3 comprises 12 residues. The germline V gene has CDR1 KGHSH and CDR2 LQKENI. V was trimmed by 3 bases and J by 9 bases, leaving 12 bases between them. Filled out from reference TRBV18 and TRBJ2-7, the complete variable domain reads NAGVMQNPRHLVRRRGQEARLRCSPMKGHSHVYWYRQLPEEGLKFMVYLQKENIIDESGMPKERFSAEFPKEGPSILRIQQVVRGDSAAYFCASSPGDLLQYFGPGTRLTVT.

The genes are TRBV7-9 and TRBJ2-7; D unresolved. Trimming left V 1 base short and J 2 bases short, with 15 bases between. The CDR3 totals 16 residues. CDR1 is SEHNR, CDR2 FQNEAQ, per germline (reference sequence). CDR3 in DNA: TGTGCCAGCAGCTTAGTACGCGGTTCGCGAACCTACGAGCAGTACTTC. Protein product: CASSLVRGSRTYEQYF.

This clone has a single count. This chain uses TRBV27 with TRBJ2-7; D may be TRBD2 (7 bases). V lost 7 bases and J lost 6, with 16 bases in between. Per germline, CDR1 MNHEY and CDR2 SMNVEV (reference sequence). The CDR3 has 13 amino acids. The CDR3 region has the DNA TGTGCCAGCAAGGGGGGGGTGGTGAGCGAGCAGTACTTC. Translation gives CASKGGVVSEQYF.

The CDR3 nucleotides are TGTGCCAGCAGTGACAGGGGGCGGGGCGGGGCCTACGAGCAGTACTTC. This translates into CASSDRGRGGAYEQYF. V and J are TRBV2 and TRBJ2-7, with TRBD1 matching over 8 bases. This CDR3 is built from 16 residues. The V and J ends lost 3 bases and 2 bases, in that order; junction bases with no gene match: 9. CDR1 and CDR2 (germline): SNHLY, FYNNEI.

The CDR3 nucleotides are TGTGCCAGCAGCCGCTACCGGGACAGCCCCTCGGCTAACTATGGCTACACCTTC. Its translation is CASSRYRDSPSANYGYTF. This chain links TRBV4-2 with TRBJ1-2; 7 nucleotides line up with TRBD1. Unmatched junction bases numbered 14, after V lost 4 bases and J lost 0 bases. This CDR3 spans 18 amino acids. Per germline, CDR1 LGHNA and CDR2 YNFKEQ.

CDR3 residues: CASSGTASYEQYF. Written as DNA, the CDR3 is TGTGCCAGCAGCGGGACAGCCTCCTACGAGCAGTACTTC. The rearrangement uses TRBV11-1 and TRBJ2-7; 7 nucleotides align to TRBD1. After removal of 5 bases from V and 0 bases from J, the junction contained 1 base not matched to a gene. This CDR3 has 13 amino acids. CDR1 and CDR2 (germline): SGHAT, FQDESV (reference sequence).